Below, 17 T cell receptor beta chains from the same sample are listed, as sequenced in a study of blood T cell repertoires in COVID-19. Sequenced by immunoSEQ multiplex PCR; TCRdb stores in-frame clones only, minus some. The table has under 95,000 clones, about 86% seen once; the top ten hold around a sixth. Sequenced input: peripheral blood. The origin of the receptors is an elderly man in a cohort sampled during active COVID-19.

The gene calls are TRBV3-1 (or the pseudogene TRBV3-2) and TRBJ1-4; TRBD1 matches at 9 bases. Germline CDR1 is LGHDT and CDR2 is YNNKEL (reference sequence). This CDR3 has 15 amino acids. V was pared by 2 bases and J by 5 bases, with 3 bases of the junction left unmatched. CDR3: CASSQLGTGNEKLFF. The DNA of the CDR3 is TGTGCCAGCAGCCAACTCGGGACAGGGAATGAAAAACTGTTTTTT.

The chain uses TRBV12-3 or TRBV12-4 and TRBJ1-1; D possibly corresponds to TRBD1 (5 bases). CDR3 length: 11 amino acids. With 6 bases removed from V and 11 bases from J, the gap between germline ends came to 13 bases. The CDR3 sequence: CASSPDSRAFF. The DNA of the CDR3 is TGTGCCAGCAGCCCCGACAGCCGTGCTTTCTTT.

This clone occurred once. The V gene is TRBV2, the J gene TRBJ2-1, with a tentative D call TRBD1 (6 bases). Trimming removed 4 bases at V and 7 bases at J, with 14 bases between. The germline V gene has CDR1 SNHLY and CDR2 FYNNEI. This CDR3 is built from 14 residues. CDR3 amino acids: CASSGGGPWNEQFF. The CDR3 bases are TGTGCCAGCAGTGGAGGGGGACCGTGGAATGAGCAGTTCTTC.

The V gene is TRBV19, the J gene TRBJ1-2; TRBD1 agrees at 9 bases. Germline-derived CDR1 and CDR2 are LNHDA and SQIVND (reference sequence). The CDR3 loop spans 16 amino acids. J lost 7 bases, V lost 3 bases, and 12 bases had no gene match. The CDR3 DNA reads TGTGCCAGTAGTATTTGGACAGGGGAAGGAAGTCGTGGCTACACCTTC. Its translation is CASSIWTGEGSRGYTF.

A word on this clone: In the same sample, other DNA sequences code for this CDR3. The V call is TRBV19, the J call TRBJ2-2, with a tentative D call TRBD2 (7 bases). The ends were cut back, 3 bases at V and 0 bases at J, with 17 bases in the middle. The CDR3 covers 18 residues. Germline CDR1 is LNHDA and CDR2 is SQIVND (reference sequence). The CDR3 DNA reads as TGTGCCAGTAGTATCTTGGGGGGGCATGAATCGAACACCGGGGAGCTGTTTTTT. This translates into CASSILGGHESNTGELFF.

The gene calls are TRBV14 and TRBJ2-2; D unclear. There are 13 residues in the CDR3. V lost 5 bases to trimming and J lost 4 bases, with 8 bases between them. CDR1 and CDR2 from the germline V gene are SGHDN and FVKESK. The CDR3 here is CASSLVSTGELFF. The CDR3 bases are TGTGCCAGCAGCTTGGTGAGCACCGGGGAGCTGTTTTTT.

The J gene is TRBJ2-2, the V gene TRBV5-1, with a weak D call TRBD1 (5 bases). Germline values: CDR1 SGHRS, CDR2 YFSETQ. The CDR3 length is 16 residues. The ends were cut back, 4 bases at V and 1 base at J, with 14 bases in the middle. CDR3 protein: CASSARVQMNTGELFF. CDR3 nucleotide sequence: TGCGCCAGCAGCGCCAGGGTCCAAATGAACACCGGGGAGCTGTTTTTT.

The rearrangement uses TRBV7-9 and TRBJ2-3, with 11 positions matching TRBD2. V shed 3 bases, J shed 2 bases, and the junction held 4 bases outside the gene matches. CDR1 is SEHNR and CDR2 is FQNEAQ in the germline V gene (reference sequence). The CDR3 sequence is 16 residues long. DNA of the CDR3: TGTGCCAGCAGCTTTCCGACTAGCGGGGACACAGATACGCAGTATTTT. Translation gives CASSFPTSGDTDTQYF.

The gene calls are TRBV19 and TRBJ1-6; D not resolved. The CDR3 runs to 14 residues. Between the trimmed V and J ends, which lost 1 base and 5 bases, there was a span of 6 bases. The germline gives CDR1 LNHDA, CDR2 SQIVND (reference sequence). The CDR3 region is CASSIVTDNSPLHF. The CDR3 nucleotides read TGTGCCAGTAGTATAGTCACAGATAATTCACCCCTCCACTTT. Combining the CDR3 with reference TRBV19 and TRBJ1-6 gives the whole variable domain DGGITQSPKYLFRKEGQNVTLSCEQNLNHDAMYWYRQDPGQGLRLIYYSQIVNDFQKGDIAEGYSVSREKKESFPLTVTSAQKNPTAFYLCASSIVTDNSPLHFGNGTRLTVT.

The rearrangement links TRBV5-6 to TRBJ1-4; D possibly corresponds to TRBD1 (6 bases). Deletions cut 1 base from V and 9 bases from J, with 19 bases between. Germline-derived CDR1 and CDR2 are SGHDT and YYEEEE. The CDR3 consists of 16 residues. The CDR3 is CASSLLGLGDRQKLFF. The CDR3 nucleotides read TGTGCCAGCAGCTTGCTCGGGCTGGGCGACAGGCAAAAACTGTTTTTT.

The DNA for the CDR3 is TGTGCCAGCAGCCCACAGCCAGGAAGCTCTGGGGCCAACGTCCTGACTTTC. Amino acid sequence: CASSPQPGSSGANVLTF. The V gene is TRBV27, the J gene TRBJ2-6; unclear D gene. The CDR3 is 17 amino acids. Trimming removed 6 bases at V and 0 bases at J, with 15 bases between. The germline CDR1 and CDR2 sequences are MNHEY and SMNVEV (reference sequence).

The genes are TRBV4-2 and TRBJ1-6, with no clear D. V was trimmed by 7 bases and J by 6 bases, leaving 16 bases between them. This CDR3 is 15 amino acids long. Germline CDR1 and CDR2: LGHNA and YNFKEQ. CDR3 sequence (DNA): TGTGCCAGCACTAAAACCAACAACCCTAATTCACCCCTCCACTTT. Translation gives CASTKTNNPNSPLHF.

The chain is built from TRBV7-9 and TRBJ2-5; 8 positions agree with TRBD1. Germline CDR1 is SEHNR and CDR2 is FQNEAQ (reference sequence). The CDR3 runs to 14 residues. After removal of 3 bases from V and 2 bases from J, the junction contained 2 bases not matched to a gene. The CDR3 DNA is TGTGCCAGCAGCTTGGACAGGGATCAAGAGACCCAGTACTTC. Its translation: CASSLDRDQETQYF.

This clone came up many times. CDR3 amino acids: CASSSSGGTQETQYF. In nucleotides, the CDR3 is TGCGCCAGCAGCTCTAGCGGGGGGACCCAAGAGACCCAGTACTTC. The chain has TRBV5-1 and TRBJ2-5; 11 positions match TRBD2. The germline V gene has CDR1 SGHRS and CDR2 YFSETQ. The CDR3 spans 15 residues. Unmatched junction bases numbered 2, after V lost 3 bases and J lost 1 base.

The chain employs TRBV5-1 and TRBJ2-4; D remains ambiguous. CDR1 is SGHRS, CDR2 YFSETQ, per germline. Trimming removed 3 bases at V and 1 base at J, with 8 bases between. CDR3 size: 14 residues. CDR3 residues: CASSSPAAKNIQYF. The CDR3 coding sequence is TGCGCCAGCAGCTCCCCTGCGGCCAAAAACATTCAGTACTTC.

This clone showed up just once. The rearrangement uses TRBV5-1 and TRBJ2-3; D remains unclear. The V and J ends lost 4 bases and 0 bases respectively, with 9 bases between them. The CDR3 loop spans 14 amino acids. Germline lookup yields CDR1 SGHRS and CDR2 YFSETQ. The CDR3 loop is CASSPPSSTDTQYF. CDR3 DNA: TGCGCCAGCAGCCCCCCGAGTAGCACAGATACGCAGTATTTT.

J is TRBJ2-3 and V is TRBV5-6; TRBD2 aligns across 9 bases. Germline CDR1 is SGHDT and CDR2 is YYEEEE. The CDR3 extends over 17 amino acids. V shed 1 base and J 1 base; nucleotides not matched to a gene: 7. The CDR3 sequence is CASSLKGERGGTDTQYF. The CDR3 nucleotides are TGTGCCAGCAGCTTGAAGGGCGAGCGGGGGGGCACAGATACGCAGTATTTT.